A single sample is the source of the 12 T cell receptor beta chains below, sequenced in a study of T and B cells in COVID-19 patients (dated by TCRdb to the early 2020s). TRB repertoires were amplified using roughly 220-550 ng of genomic DNA isolated from blood. Data came from an Illumina MiSeq. Multiplex PCR with BIOMED2 TRB-A/B primer pools was used to amplify TRB rearrangements. TCRdb itself trimmed the public reads at Q25 with fastp, ran MiXCR and retained productive beta chains. Entries are consolidated by CDR3 protein sequence, retaining the most common genes and DNA. The sample includes about 9,400 distinct CDR3 sequences, with 30% to 40% observed a single time. Roughly 23% of the sample is taken by the ten largest. Sequencing used blood. Receptors originate from a human donor who had recovered from COVID-19.

The V gene is TRBV6-1, the J gene TRBJ1-1; D gene ambiguous. This CDR3 spans 12 amino acids. V lost 2 bases to trimming and J lost 7 bases, with 8 bases between them. Germline lookup yields CDR1 MNHNS and CDR2 SASEGT. As DNA, the CDR3 is TGTGCCAGCAGTGAAAAACCTGGTGAAGCTTTCTTT. Protein product: CASSEKPGEAFF.

The V call is TRBV6-5, the J call TRBJ1-2, with D unclear. The CDR3 extends over 13 amino acids. Germline loops: CDR1 MNHEY, CDR2 SVGAGI. V was trimmed by 10 bases and J by 4 bases, leaving 16 bases between them. CDR3 bases: TGTGCCACATCCCGGGAGTGGGGCTATGGCTACACCTTC. Its translation is CATSREWGYGYTF.

V is TRBV20-1 and J is TRBJ2-7; 10 bases align to TRBD2. The V segment lost 6 bases and the J segment 1 base; nucleotides outside the gene matches: 6. CDR1 and CDR2 (germline): DFQATT, SNEGSKA (reference sequence). The CDR3 is 14 amino acids. CDR3 DNA sequence: TGCAGTGCGATACCTAGCGGGGGTTCCTACGAGCAGTACTTC. The encoded protein is CSAIPSGGSYEQYF.

In this sample, this clonotype turned up a few times. V is TRBV6-5 and J is TRBJ2-7; 7 positions agree with TRBD1. Germline values: CDR1 MNHEY, CDR2 SVGAGI. CDR3 length: 15 residues. V dropped 2 bases and J dropped 2; count of bases not matched to a gene: 6. This chain's CDR3 is CASSYTGDSTYEQYF. CDR3 bases: TGTGCCAGCAGTTACACAGGGGACAGCACCTACGAGCAGTACTTC.

This clonotype is medium-sized (0.01 to 0.1%) by share. The rearrangement links TRBV15 to TRBJ2-1; D not certain. Deletions cut 5 bases from V and 0 bases from J, with 8 bases between. This CDR3 contains 14 residues. Germline V gives CDR1 LNHNV, CDR2 YYDKDF (reference sequence). The CDR3: CATSDGDSYNEQFF. The CDR3 DNA reads TGTGCCACCAGCGACGGAGACTCCTACAATGAGCAGTTCTTC.

This clonotype qualifies as medium-sized. The chain combines TRBV12-3 or TRBV12-4 with TRBJ2-7; D ambiguous. The CDR3 covers 11 residues. Between the trimmed V and J ends, which lost 6 bases and 5 bases, there was a span of 8 bases. The CDR3 bases are TGTGCCAGCAGAAGGATCCACGAGCAGTACTTC. Translation: CASRRIHEQYF.

Judged by abundance, this clonotype is medium-sized. CDR3 sequence (DNA): TGTGCCAGTAGTATAGGGAGTGGGGGTGAAGCTTTCTTT. Translating gives CASSIGSGGEAFF. This sequence joins TRBV19 and TRBJ1-1; weak D call: TRBD1 (5 bases). The CDR3 runs 13 residues. Looked up from germline, CDR1 is LNHDA and CDR2 is SQIVND (reference sequence). The germline V and J ends were trimmed by 1 base and 7 bases, with 10 bases remaining between them.

This clonotype rates as medium-sized. This chain connects TRBV29-1 to TRBJ1-1; TRBD1 matches at 10 bases. The CDR3 consists of 14 residues. Looked up from germline, CDR1 is SQVTM and CDR2 is ANQGSEA. V lost 6 bases and J lost 4; bases outside the gene matches: 8. The chain's CDR3 is CSVLRQGASTEAFF. The CDR3 coding sequence is TGCAGCGTCCTACGACAGGGGGCGAGCACTGAAGCTTTCTTT.

The chain employs TRBV10-2 and TRBJ2-5; D may be TRBD2 (7 bases). The CDR3 spans 15 residues. The germline V and J ends were trimmed by 4 bases and 5 bases, with 17 bases remaining between them. Germline V gene data show CDR1 as WSHSY and CDR2 as SAAADI. The CDR3: CASSAAGEGSETQYF. CDR3 DNA sequence: TGCGCCAGCAGTGCTGCAGGGGAGGGTTCGGAGACCCAGTACTTC.

The chain joins TRBV15 to TRBJ1-1; D might be TRBD1 (5 bases). Germline-derived CDR1 and CDR2 are LNHNV and YYDKDF (reference sequence). Trimming took 0 bases from V and 6 from J, leaving 11 bases between them. This CDR3 comprises 14 residues. The CDR3 DNA sequence: TGTGCCACCAGCAGAGACCCGACAGACGCTGAAGCTTTCTTT. Residues: CATSRDPTDAEAFF.

The V gene is TRBV29-1, the J gene TRBJ2-1; 8 bases map to TRBD2. The V gene's germline CDR1 is SQVTM and CDR2 ANQGSEA. The CDR3 contains 16 residues. The V gene end was trimmed by 0 bases and the J gene end by 6 bases; junction bases not matched to a gene: 10. The CDR3 here is CSVEDSLTAGGNEQFF. DNA of the CDR3: TGCAGCGTTGAAGATAGCCTGACGGCGGGGGGCAATGAGCAGTTCTTC.

By share, this clonotype ranks as medium-sized. V is TRBV29-1 and J is TRBJ2-1, with a possible D match to TRBD2 (7 bases). In germline, CDR1 is SQVTM, CDR2 ANQGSEA. This CDR3 contains 12 residues. DNA of the CDR3: TGCACCCTGAGGGGGGGGCGGAATGAGCAGTTCTTC. Its protein product is CTLRGGRNEQFF.